The present entry profiles one TCR beta chain with its context. The data are from a study of memory CD4+ T cells and cytomegalovirus serostatus. Single viable CD3+CD4+CD8-CD45RO+ cells were sorted as the memory CD4+ T cells. The germline V and J ends were trimmed by 4 bases and 7 bases, with 14 bases remaining between them. There are 14 residues in the CDR3. Per germline, CDR1 SNHLY and CDR2 FYNNEI. Profiled with immunoSEQ multiplex PCR; TCRdb holds only in-frame clones, not every one. The profile shows around 41,000 clones, 76% of them singletons. The sequenced sample consisted of memory CD4+ T cells from blood. This TCR derives from an adult in good health and CMV-seronegative. V is TRBV2 and J is TRBJ2-1; D uncertain. CDR3 bases: TGTGCCAGCAGTGCGAGGCGTACGGAGAATGAGCAGTTCTTC. It codes for CASSARRTENEQFF.